This T cell receptor (beta chain) was documented in a study of cytomegalovirus exposure and HLA in healthy donors. General study points: Later analysis identified a missense DCLRE1C variant that was linked to TCR beta V- and J-gene trimming. For cytomegalovirus status, the classifier reportedly gave diagnoses with high specificity and sensitivity.

PCR was performed using 60 Vbeta and 13 Jbeta primers. TCRdb keeps only in-frame clones here, not all; method: immunoSEQ multiplex PCR. The sample carries some 90,000 clones, 76% recorded once. This CDR3 has 13 residues. V trimming: 7 bases; J trimming: 4 bases; junction bases outside the gene matches: 3. Germline V gene lookup returns CDR1 SGDLS and CDR2 YYNGEE. In regard to this clone: Its antigen is unidentified.

The rearrangement joins TRBV9 to TRBJ2-3; 10 nucleotides align to TRBD2. The specimen was PBMCs. The source of this sequence is a man aged 35-49 years in good health and CMV-seronegative. This chain's CDR3 is CASESGGADTQYF. The DNA for the CDR3 is TGTGCCAGCGAGAGCGGGGGGGCAGATACGCAGTATTTT.